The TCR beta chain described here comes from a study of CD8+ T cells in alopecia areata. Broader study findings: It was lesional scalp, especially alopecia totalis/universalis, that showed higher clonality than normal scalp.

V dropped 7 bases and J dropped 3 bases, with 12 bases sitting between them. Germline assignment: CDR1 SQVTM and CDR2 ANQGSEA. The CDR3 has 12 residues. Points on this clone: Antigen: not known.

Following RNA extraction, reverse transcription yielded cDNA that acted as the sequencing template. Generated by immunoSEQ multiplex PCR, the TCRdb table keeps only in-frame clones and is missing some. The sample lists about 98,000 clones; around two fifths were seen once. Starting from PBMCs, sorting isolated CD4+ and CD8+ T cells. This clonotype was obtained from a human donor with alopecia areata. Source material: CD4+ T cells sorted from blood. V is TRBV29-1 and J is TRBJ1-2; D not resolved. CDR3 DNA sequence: TGCAGCGGAGACACGCTCGACTATGGCTACACCTTC. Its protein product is CSGDTLDYGYTF.